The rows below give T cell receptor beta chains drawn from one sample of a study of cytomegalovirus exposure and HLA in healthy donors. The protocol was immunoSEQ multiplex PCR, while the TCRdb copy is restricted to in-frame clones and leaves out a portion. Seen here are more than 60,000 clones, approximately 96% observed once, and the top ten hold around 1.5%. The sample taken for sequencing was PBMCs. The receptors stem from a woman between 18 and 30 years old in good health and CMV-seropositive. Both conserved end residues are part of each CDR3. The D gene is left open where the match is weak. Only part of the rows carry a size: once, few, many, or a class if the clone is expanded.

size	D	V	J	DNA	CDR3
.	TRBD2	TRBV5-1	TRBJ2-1	TGCGCCAGCAGCGGCGGGACTAGCGGGATTGAGCAGTTCTTC	CASSGGTSGIEQFF
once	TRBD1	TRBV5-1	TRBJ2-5	TGCGCCAGCAGCCCTAGGGACAGGGGGGAAAAGGAGCAGTACTTC	CASSPRDRGEKEQYF
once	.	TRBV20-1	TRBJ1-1	TGCAGTGCTAGAGATCGGTCTTTCTTT	CSARDRSFF
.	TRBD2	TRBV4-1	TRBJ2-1	TGCGCCAGCAGCCACCGAATGGCGGGAGGTTTAGATGAGCAGTTCTTC	CASSHRMAGGLDEQFF
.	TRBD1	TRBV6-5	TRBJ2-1	TGTGCCAGCAGCCCGACAGGGCTCTACTACAATGAGCAGTTCTTC	CASSPTGLYYNEQFF
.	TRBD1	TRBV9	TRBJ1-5	TGTGCCAGCAGCTACGAGGGGGCTAGCAATCAGCCCCAGCATTTT	CASSYEGASNQPQHF
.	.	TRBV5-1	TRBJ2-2	TGCGCCAGCAGTCCCCTAGGGGAGGCCCACACCGGGGAGCTGTTTTTT	CASSPLGEAHTGELFF
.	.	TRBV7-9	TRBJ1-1	TGTGCCAGCAGCAATCATGGGGGCCACACTGAAGCTTTCTTT	CASSNHGGHTEAFF
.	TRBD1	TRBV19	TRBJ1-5	TGTGCCAGTAGCACACAGGGGGCAATGAATCAGCCCCAGCATTTT	CASSTQGAMNQPQHF
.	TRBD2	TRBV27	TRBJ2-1	TGTGCCAGCAGTCCCGGACTAGCGGGAAACTCCTACAATGAGCAGTTCTTC	CASSPGLAGNSYNEQFF
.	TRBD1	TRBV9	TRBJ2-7	TGTGCCAGCAGCGTACTCGGGACAGGGGGTTACGAGCAGTACTTC	CASSVLGTGGYEQYF
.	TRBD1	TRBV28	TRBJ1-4	TGTGCCAGCAGTTTTTTCTGGACAGGGAATGAAAAACTGTTTTTT	CASSFFWTGNEKLFF
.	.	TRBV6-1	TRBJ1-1	TGTGCCAGCAGTGAAGGCGGGGAAACACGGGGAAAAGCTTTCTTT	CASSEGGETRGKAFF
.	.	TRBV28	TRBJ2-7	TGTGCCACCAGCTTGGGGGGAGTCGACGAGCAGTACTTC	CATSLGGVDEQYF
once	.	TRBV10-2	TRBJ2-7	TGCGCCAGCAGGTCAGGGGAATCCTACGAGCAGTACTTC	CASRSGESYEQYF
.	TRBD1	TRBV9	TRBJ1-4	TGTGCCAGCAGCGTAGCCGGGACAGGGATTGAAAAACTGTTTTTT	CASSVAGTGIEKLFF
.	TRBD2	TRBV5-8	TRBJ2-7	TGTGCCAGCAGCCTACTAGCGGGAGGCTACGAGCAGTACTTC	CASSLLAGGYEQYF
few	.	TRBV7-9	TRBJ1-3	TGTGCCAGCAGCCGTCCCGGTGGAAACACCATATATTTT	CASSRPGGNTIYF
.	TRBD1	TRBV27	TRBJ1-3	TGTGCCAGCAGTTCCACTAGGGGGCCTGGAAACACCATATATTTT	CASSSTRGPGNTIYF
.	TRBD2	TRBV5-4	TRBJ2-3	TGTGCCAGCAGCTTTCGACGACTAGCGGGAGTTGGGGATACGCAGTATTTT	CASSFRRLAGVGDTQYF
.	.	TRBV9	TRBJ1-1	TGTGCCAGCAGCGTAGAATCATGGGGGCGGACTGAAGCTTTCTTT	CASSVESWGRTEAFF
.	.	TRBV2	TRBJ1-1	TGTGCCAGCAGACTAACCCCCACTGAAGCTTTCTTT	CASRLTPTEAFF
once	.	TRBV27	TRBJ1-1	TGTGCCAGCAGTTTATCGCCACTAAACACTGAAGCTTTCTTT	CASSLSPLNTEAFF
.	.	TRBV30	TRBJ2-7	TGTGCCTGGAGTAGGGGGGGGCTAGCCTACGAGCAGTACTTC	CAWSRGGLAYEQYF
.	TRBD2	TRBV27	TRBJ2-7	TGTGCCAGCAGTTTGGGGGGGACGGAAAGTCCATACGAGCAGTACTTC	CASSLGGTESPYEQYF
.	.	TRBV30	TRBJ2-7	TGTGCCTGGAGTCTCGGGGGTCCCAACGAGCAGTACTTC	CAWSLGGPNEQYF
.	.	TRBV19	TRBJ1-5	TGTGCCAGCAACATCGGGCGGGAGAGAACCAGCAATCAGCCCCAGCATTTT	CASNIGRERTSNQPQHF
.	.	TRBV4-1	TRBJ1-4	TGCGCCAGCAGCCAAGCACAGTTAAATGAAAAACTGTTTTTT	CASSQAQLNEKLFF
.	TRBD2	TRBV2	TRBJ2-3	TGTGCCAGCAGTGTAAATAGCGGGGGCACAGATACGCAGTATTTT	CASSVNSGGTDTQYF
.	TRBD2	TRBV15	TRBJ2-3	TGTGCCACCAGCCTTCTAGCGGGAGCTGGAGATACGCAGTATTTT	CATSLLAGAGDTQYF
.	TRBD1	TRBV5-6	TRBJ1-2	TGTGCCAGCAGCTTGTACGGGACAGGGAACTATGGCTACACCTTC	CASSLYGTGNYGYTF
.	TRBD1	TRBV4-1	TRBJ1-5	TGCGCCAGCAGCCAAGGCGACAGGGCAAATCAGCCCCAGCATTTT	CASSQGDRANQPQHF
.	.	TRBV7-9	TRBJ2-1	TGTGCCAGCAGCTTCTATCCTGTTAACAATGAGCAGTTCTTC	CASSFYPVNNEQFF
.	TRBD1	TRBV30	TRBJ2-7	TGTGCCTGGAGTGAGCCAGGGGGCTACGAGCAGTACTTC	CAWSEPGGYEQYF
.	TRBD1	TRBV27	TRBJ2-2	TGTGCCAGCAGTCTCGGACAGGGTGATAGCACCGGGGAGCTGTTTTTT	CASSLGQGDSTGELFF
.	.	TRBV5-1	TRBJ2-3	TGCGCCAGCAGCTTGGACGGTGTTGATACGCAGTATTTT	CASSLDGVDTQYF
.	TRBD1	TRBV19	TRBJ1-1	TGTGCCAGTAGGCTTAGACAGGGAGGAGCCTTGAACACTGAAGCTTTCTTT	CASRLRQGGALNTEAFF
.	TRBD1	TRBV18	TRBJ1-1	TGTGCCAGCTCACCCCAGGGACAGGTGAACACTGAAGCTTTCTTT	CASSPQGQVNTEAFF
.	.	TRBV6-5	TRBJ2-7	TGTGCCAGCAGTGCAACGCCCAGGGACGAGCAGTACTTC	CASSATPRDEQYF
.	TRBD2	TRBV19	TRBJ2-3	TGTGCCAGTAGTTCCGGGACTAGCGGGAGGGGTCTATTTACGCAGTATTTT	CASSSGTSGRGLFTQYF
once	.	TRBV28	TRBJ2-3	TGTGCCAGCAGGCGGTGGGGGCCCCCCACTGGAGATACGCAGTATTTT	CASRRWGPPTGDTQYF
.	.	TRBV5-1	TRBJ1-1	TGCGCCAGCAGCTCGGTACAGGGTTTGAACACTGAAGCTTTCTTT	CASSSVQGLNTEAFF
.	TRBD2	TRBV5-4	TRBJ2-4	TGTGCCAGCAGCGTTCTAGCGGGAGGCGGGTGGTCAAACATTCAGTACTTC	CASSVLAGGGWSNIQYF
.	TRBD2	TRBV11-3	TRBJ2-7	TGTGCCAGCAGCTTAGATGGTGGTAGCGGGAGCCACGAGCAGTACTTC	CASSLDGGSGSHEQYF
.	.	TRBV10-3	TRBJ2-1	TGTGCCATCAGTGAGTCAGGGGGCTCCTACAATGAGCAGTTCTTC	CAISESGGSYNEQFF
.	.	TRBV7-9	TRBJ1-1	TGTGCCAGCAGCTTACCCACCCGGTGGAACACTGAAGCTTTCTTT	CASSLPTRWNTEAFF
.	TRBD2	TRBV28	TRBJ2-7	TGTGCCAGCAGAAAGGCCGGCGGACTAGCGAGCTACGAGCAGTACTTC	CASRKAGGLASYEQYF
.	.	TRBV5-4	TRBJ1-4	TGTGCCAGCAGCTTAGAGGGAAGTAATGAAAAACTGTTTTTT	CASSLEGSNEKLFF
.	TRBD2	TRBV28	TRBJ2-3	TGTGCCAGCAGTTTTGTGGGACTAGCGGAAGAGGATACGCAGTATTTT	CASSFVGLAEEDTQYF
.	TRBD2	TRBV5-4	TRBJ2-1	TGTGCCAGCAGCTTGGTTGCGGGAGGGTGGAATGAGCAGTTCTTC	CASSLVAGGWNEQFF
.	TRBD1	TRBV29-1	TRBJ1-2	TGCAGCGTTTCGGACAGGGACCATGGCTACACCTTC	CSVSDRDHGYTF
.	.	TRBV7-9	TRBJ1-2	TGTGCCAGCAGCCGGTCGGTTAACTATGGCTACACCTTC	CASSRSVNYGYTF
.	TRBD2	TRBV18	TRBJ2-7	TGTGCCAGCTCACCATTCGAGACTAGCGGGATCGTCAGATCCTACGAGCAGTACTTC	CASSPFETSGIVRSYEQYF
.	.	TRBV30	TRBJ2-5	TGTGCCTGGAGTGTACAGGAGACCCAGTACTTC	CAWSVQETQYF
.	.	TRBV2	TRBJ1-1	TGTGCCAGCAGGGTCCAGGGCGGGAACACTGAAGCTTTCTTT	CASRVQGGNTEAFF